This T cell receptor beta chain stems from a study of T cell repertoires in cytomegalovirus infection. Study summary: Both a matching HLA type and CMV infection were indicated by public TCR beta signatures.

Study-wide results and caveats: HLA-C-restricted TCR beta clonotypes specific for CMV led the ex vivo response.

For this clonotype: Its antigen is unidentified.

V dropped 7 bases and J dropped 6 bases, with 6 bases sitting between them. The CDR3 covers 11 residues. The V gene's germline CDR1 is LNHDA and CDR2 SQIVND (reference sequence). TCRdb used MiXCR to reprocess the reads, holding one entry per CDR3 protein. This table holds some 150,000 distinct CDR3 sequences, around 30% found once. The rearrangement links TRBV19 to TRBJ2-2; D unclear. The sequence was collected from a human donor in good health (CMV status not recorded). Some clones in this sample may be carry-over from other donors' samples. The sample in question was CD8+ T cells from cultured PBMCs, obtained from culture after CMV antigen stimulation. CDR3 loop: CASILAGELFF. Here the CDR3 DNA reads TGTGCCAGTATTCTCGCCGGGGAGCTGTTTTTT.